Each of the 21 T cell receptor beta chains below was sequenced from the same sample in a study of identical twins. Each CDR3 protein is one row after TCRdb ran MiXCR on the 5' RACE reads. This repertoire shows hundreds of thousands of distinct CDR3 sequences, over 8.5% found once; its top ten account for 0.98%. A further study also used this sample, focusing on yellow fever vaccine responses in identical twins.

The sequencing sample was made of PBMCs. The receptors derive from a woman aged 18-29 years in good health.

This clonotype has more than one count but fewer than ten. This sequence joins TRBV12-3 or TRBV12-4 and TRBJ2-3; D gene unclear. Deletions cut 4 bases from V and 2 bases from J, with 7 bases between. The CDR3 contains 13 residues. The DNA of the CDR3 is TGTGCCAGCAGTTCCACGGTCACAGATACGCAGTATTTT. Translated, it gives CASSSTVTDTQYF.

The chain recombines TRBV11-3 with TRBJ1-1; 7 bases match TRBD1. Trimming cost V 5 bases and J 1 base; bases outside gene matches: 7. This CDR3 spans 15 amino acids. Germline-derived CDR1 and CDR2 are SGHNT and YENEEA. In DNA form, the CDR3 reads TGTGCCAGCAGCCTAGGGACAGCTCAGAACACTGAAGCTTTCTTT. Translation gives CASSLGTAQNTEAFF. Full variable domain (outside the CDR3, taken from reference TRBV11-3 and TRBJ1-1): EAGVVQSPRYKIIEKKQPVAFWCNPISGHNTLYWYLQNLGQGPELLIRYENEEAVDDSQLPKDRFSAERLKGVDSTLKIQPAELGDSAVYLCASSLGTAQNTEAFFGQGTRLTVV.

This clonotype has just a few counts. This chain joins TRBV11-2 and TRBJ2-2, with TRBD1 identical over 10 bases. Trimming took 3 bases from V and 3 from J; bases not matched to a gene: 7. This CDR3 is built from 17 residues. The germline gives CDR1 SGHAT, CDR2 FQNNGV. CDR3 amino acids: CASSFLPGQGHTGELFF. The DNA of the CDR3 is TGTGCCAGCAGCTTCCTACCGGGACAGGGGCACACCGGGGAGCTGTTTTTT.

The chain links TRBV5-1 to TRBJ2-3; 10 bases are shared with TRBD2. Germline-derived CDR1 and CDR2 are SGHRS and YFSETQ. This CDR3 spans 15 amino acids. J lost 2 bases, V lost 7 bases, and 7 bases had no gene match. The DNA of the CDR3 is TGCGCCAGCGGACTAGCGGTGCGTTCCACAGATACGCAGTATTTT. As protein: CASGLAVRSTDTQYF. Drawing the rest from reference TRBV5-1 and TRBJ2-3, the complete variable domain is KAGVTQTPRYLIKTRGQQVTLSCSPISGHRSVSWYQQTPGQGLQFLFEYFSETQRNKGNFPGRFSGRQFSNSRSEMNVSTLELGDSALYLCASGLAVRSTDTQYFGPGTRLTVL.

V and J are TRBV10-3 and TRBJ2-2; 14 bases fit TRBD2. V lost 6 bases to trimming and J lost 5 bases; unmatched junction nucleotides: 5. This CDR3 is 16 amino acids long. Germline CDR1 ENHRY, CDR2 SYGVKD. The CDR3 nucleotides are TGTGCCATCAGAAGGGGACTAGCGGGGGCAACCGGGGAGCTGTTTTTT. Its protein is CAIRRGLAGATGELFF.

J is TRBJ2-7 and V is TRBV25-1, with D unresolved. V was trimmed by 4 bases and J by 6 bases, leaving 10 bases between them. Germline V gene sequence: CDR1 MGHDK, CDR2 SYGVNS. The CDR3 totals 12 residues. DNA of the CDR3: TGTGCCAGCAGTGCATTAGCATCCGAGCAGTACTTC. It specifies CASSALASEQYF.

The sample holds a few counts of this clonotype. The genes are TRBV6-5 and TRBJ2-4; 11 nucleotides align to TRBD2. The CDR3 sequence is 19 residues long. Germline V lookup: CDR1 MNHEY, CDR2 SVGAGI. The V gene end was trimmed by 4 bases and the J gene end by 0 bases; junction bases not matched to a gene: 11. The CDR3 loop is CASSSLVAGGPLAKNIQYF. CDR3 coding DNA: TGTGCCAGCAGTTCACTCGTAGCGGGAGGGCCTTTAGCCAAAAACATTCAGTACTTC.

This clonotype was found many times. The chain combines TRBV7-2 with TRBJ2-1; 10 positions agree with TRBD2. Germline assignment: CDR1 SGHTA and CDR2 FQGNSA. There are 12 residues in the CDR3. V lost 5 bases to trimming and J lost 10 bases; unmatched junction nucleotides: 2. The CDR3 bases are TGTGCCAGCAGCCCGGGACTAGCGGAGCAGTTCTTC. It encodes CASSPGLAEQFF.

The rearrangement links TRBV11-2 to TRBJ2-3; the match to TRBD1 covers 9 bases. V trimming: 7 bases; J trimming: 3 bases; junction bases outside the gene matches: 8. Germline values: CDR1 SGHAT, CDR2 FQNNGV. This CDR3 contains 15 residues. This CDR3 reads CASTLLGQGTDTQYF. In DNA, the CDR3 is TGTGCCAGCACCCTTTTGGGACAGGGAACAGATACGCAGTATTTT.

This chain uses TRBV20-1 with TRBJ2-6; TRBD2 matches 9 bases. The CDR3 runs 16 residues. CDR1 and CDR2 from the germline V gene are DFQATT and SNEGSKA (reference sequence). J lost 1 base, V lost 7 bases, and 8 bases had no gene match. The CDR3 DNA follows: TGCAGTGGAGTTAATAGCGGGGGATCTGGGGCCAACGTCCTGACTTTC. It is translated as CSGVNSGGSGANVLTF.

This clonotype was seen only a few times. This chain joins TRBV12-3 or TRBV12-4 and TRBJ2-5, with 8 bases that match TRBD2. The V and J ends lost 7 bases and 3 bases, in that order; junction bases with no gene match: 7. The CDR3 loop spans 14 amino acids. This CDR3 reads CASMPGGPEETQYF. CDR3 DNA sequence: TGTGCCAGCATGCCGGGGGGGCCCGAAGAGACCCAGTACTTC.

The chain links TRBV20-1 to TRBJ2-7, with TRBD2 matching 11 bases. This CDR3 has 15 amino acids. V lost 7 bases and J lost 4; bases outside the gene matches: 12. Germline CDR1 and CDR2: DFQATT and SNEGSKA (reference sequence). Here the CDR3 reads CSVMTSGVGLYEQYF. In nucleotides, the CDR3 is TGCAGTGTCATGACTAGCGGGGTAGGGTTGTACGAGCAGTACTTC.

The chain recombines TRBV4-3 with TRBJ2-1, with unresolved D. CDR3 length: 14 residues. Germline values: CDR1 LGHNA, CDR2 YSLEER. Between the trimmed V and J ends, which lost 1 base and 9 bases, there was a span of 13 bases. In nucleotides, the CDR3 is TGCGCCAGCAGCCAAGTAATTCTGGTCCCTGAGCAGTTCTTC. Translating gives CASSQVILVPEQFF.

J is TRBJ2-1 and V is TRBV7-3; TRBD2 matches 11 bases. Germline CDR1 SGHTA, CDR2 FQGTGA. The V and J ends lost 7 bases and 8 bases, in that order; junction bases with no gene match: 10. The CDR3 is made up of 15 amino acids. The CDR3 loop is CASNLGPGLADEQFF. CDR3 DNA: TGTGCCAGCAACTTGGGGCCGGGACTAGCGGATGAGCAGTTCTTC.

The V call is TRBV5-1, the J call TRBJ2-3, with D perhaps matching TRBD1 (6 bases). Trimming left V 0 bases short and J 4 bases short, with 12 bases between. Germline V gene sequence: CDR1 SGHRS, CDR2 YFSETQ. The CDR3 totals 15 residues. CDR3 bases: TGCGCCAGCAGCTTGGATTACAGGGTCCCAGATACGCAGTATTTT. This translates into CASSLDYRVPDTQYF.

A few counts support this clonotype. The CDR3 region has the DNA TGCAGTGCTAGAGGCGTCTCCGAATTTTACGAGCAGTACTTC. The encoded protein is CSARGVSEFYEQYF. The rearrangement links TRBV20-1 to TRBJ2-7; no reliable D call. CDR1 and CDR2 from the germline V gene are DFQATT and SNEGSKA (reference sequence). CDR3 length: 14 amino acids. Trimming cost V 1 base and J 4 bases, with 14 bases left between them.

The chain links TRBV27 to TRBJ2-1, with D possibly being TRBD1 (5 bases). Trimming pared 6 bases from V and 0 bases from J, leaving 15 bases between. Germline V CDR1 and CDR2: MNHEY, SMNVEV (reference sequence). The CDR3 consists of 16 residues. CDR3 coding DNA: TGTGCCAGCAGCCGGACACCTCGGAGCTCCTACAATGAGCAGTTCTTC. Translating gives CASSRTPRSSYNEQFF.

This clonotype has a handful of counts. The rearrangement joins TRBV27 to TRBJ2-3; 7 nucleotides match TRBD2. Trimming at V came to 4 bases and at J to 1 base, leaving 14 bases not matched to a gene. This CDR3 comprises 18 residues. Germline V lookup: CDR1 MNHEY, CDR2 SMNVEV (reference sequence). The DNA for the CDR3 is TGTGCCAGCAGTTATCGGGGGAGGGGCGAAGAACGCACAGATACGCAGTATTTT. It yields the protein CASSYRGRGEERTDTQYF.

There are a few counts of this clonotype. V gene TRBV4-3 combines with J gene TRBJ2-3; TRBD2 agrees at 14 bases. Looked up from germline, CDR1 is LGHNA and CDR2 is YSLEER. There are 17 residues in the CDR3. V was clipped by 3 bases and J by 5 bases; unmatched bases: 7. CDR3 sequence reads: CASSHTTSGRERDTQYF. CDR3 in DNA: TGCGCCAGCAGCCACACGACTAGCGGGAGGGAGAGAGATACGCAGTATTTT.

In this sample, this clonotype turned up a few times. The chain uses TRBV24-1 and TRBJ2-5; no clear D gene. This CDR3 contains 12 residues. Germline values: CDR1 KGHDR, CDR2 SFDVKD. V lost 3 bases and J 5 bases, leaving 6 bases between the germline ends. DNA for the CDR3: TGTGCCACCAGTGATATGATGGAGACCCAGTACTTC. Its translation is CATSDMMETQYF.

This clonotype turned up a few times. This chain connects TRBV9 to TRBJ1-3; D gene uncertain. Germline V gene sequence: CDR1 SGDLS, CDR2 YYNGEE. The V gene lost 6 bases and the J gene lost 4 bases, with 14 bases spanning the gap. The CDR3 consists of 14 residues. CDR3 coding DNA: TGTGCCAGCACCCGAGAATTCGGGGGAAACACCATATATTTT. Translating gives CASTREFGGNTIYF.